What follows are 21 T cell receptor beta chains derived from one specimen sequenced in a study of somatic mutations in cytotoxic T cells in rheumatoid arthritis. Sequenced by immunoSEQ multiplex PCR; TCRdb stores in-frame clones only, minus some. The sample lists approximately 5,000 clones, just under 80% occurring once. The sample comprised CD8+ T cells sorted from blood. These receptors came from a man between 70 and 80 years old with rheumatoid arthritis.

This clone has a single count. The J gene is TRBJ2-7, the V gene TRBV28, with 9 positions matching TRBD1. J lost 2 bases, V lost 6 bases, and 8 bases had no gene match. CDR1 MDHEN and CDR2 SYDVKM come from the germline V gene. The CDR3 covers 15 residues. The CDR3: CASRGTGGRTYEQYF. For the CDR3, the DNA is TGTGCCAGCAGGGGAACAGGGGGCAGGACCTACGAGCAGTACTTC.

This clone is labeled medium-sized. V gene TRBV6-5 combines with J gene TRBJ2-5; D is unresolved. The CDR3 contains 14 residues. V gave up 6 bases and J gave up 3 bases, with 14 bases separating them. CDR1 and CDR2 (germline): MNHEY, SVGAGI. The CDR3 loop is CASSLYDGEETQYF. The CDR3 region has the DNA TGTGCCAGCAGCTTATACGACGGAGAAGAGACCCAGTACTTC.

This chain joins TRBV7-9 and TRBJ1-2, with a possible D match to TRBD1 (5 bases). With 4 bases removed from V and 4 bases from J, the gap between germline ends came to 7 bases. The CDR3 has 12 residues. CDR1 SEHNR and CDR2 FQNEAQ come from the germline V gene (reference sequence). DNA for the CDR3: TGTGCCAGCAGCTCTGACAGCTATGGCTACACCTTC. This sequence encodes CASSSDSYGYTF.

V is TRBV15 and J is TRBJ2-4; 12 positions agree with TRBD2. V lost 0 bases, J lost 1 base, and 4 bases stayed unmatched. The CDR3 length is 18 residues. Germline CDR1 LNHNV, CDR2 YYDKDF (reference sequence). CDR3 nucleotide sequence: TGTGCCACCAGCAGAGATGGACTAGCGGGACCCGCCAAAAACATTCAGTACTTC. Amino acid sequence: CATSRDGLAGPAKNIQYF.

The CDR3 sequence is CASSDDSVRSNYGYTF. The CDR3 DNA follows: TGTGCCAGCAGTGACGACAGCGTCAGATCTAACTATGGCTACACCTTC. This rearrangement joins TRBV2 to TRBJ1-2, with D perhaps TRBD1 (5 bases). The CDR3 is made up of 16 amino acids. V was trimmed by 3 bases and J by 0 bases, leaving 14 bases between them. CDR1 SNHLY and CDR2 FYNNEI come from the germline V gene.

Here the CDR3 reads CASSATGTVFYNEQFF. The CDR3 nucleotides are TGTGCCAGCAGCGCAACCGGGACTGTTTTCTACAATGAGCAGTTCTTC. The rearrangement links TRBV7-9 to TRBJ2-1, with D possibly matching TRBD2 (6 bases). Trimming took off 5 bases at V and 3 bases at J, with 17 bases between the two ends. The germline CDR1 and CDR2 sequences are SEHNR and FQNEAQ (reference sequence). CDR3 size: 16 residues.

This sequence joins TRBV6-1 and TRBJ2-2; D gene unclear. This CDR3 region has 15 residues. Between the trimmed V and J ends, which lost 0 bases and 4 bases, there was a span of 9 bases. In germline, CDR1 is MNHNS, CDR2 SASEGT. CDR3 sequence (DNA): TGTGCCAGCAGTGAAGCCAGGCACCCCACCGGGGAGCTGTTTTTT. This gives the protein CASSEARHPTGELFF.

The chain employs TRBV21-1 and TRBJ2-7; the table assigns TRBD1, which was not confirmed against the DNA. TRBV21-1 is shown as a pseudogene. CDR3 length equals 15 residues. The CDR3 DNA reads TGTGCCAGCAGCAAAGAGGCTTTCAGGGTCCACGAGCAGTACTTC. It yields the protein CASSKEAFRVHEQYF.

The chain has TRBV7-9 and TRBJ1-2; D unclear. This CDR3 is built from 14 residues. CDR1 is SEHNR and CDR2 is FQNEAQ in the germline V gene (reference sequence). Trimming shortened V by 1 base and J by 4 bases, and 10 bases separated the two germline ends. Written as DNA, the CDR3 is TGTGCCAGCAGCTTAGGAGGGAGCGGCTATGGCTACACCTTC. It yields the protein CASSLGGSGYGYTF.

The V call is TRBV9, the J call TRBJ2-1, with TRBD1 identical over 12 bases. CDR3 length: 19 residues. V was pared by 3 bases and J by 5 bases, with 15 bases of the junction left unmatched. CDR1 is SGDLS, CDR2 YYNGEE, per germline. Here the CDR3 reads CASSDPGQGAGWEDNEQFF. CDR3 bases: TGTGCCAGCAGCGACCCGGGACAGGGGGCTGGGTGGGAGGACAATGAGCAGTTCTTC.

Only a few counts were recorded for this clone. The gene calls are TRBV7-9 and TRBJ1-1; TRBD1 might be the D (6 bases). Trimming pared 5 bases from V and 3 bases from J, leaving 16 bases between. Germline V gene sequence: CDR1 SEHNR, CDR2 FQNEAQ (reference sequence). This CDR3 region has 15 residues. The CDR3, as DNA: TGTGCCAGCAGCCCATCGGGGGGCTGGTACACTGAAGCTTTCTTT. Encoded protein: CASSPSGGWYTEAFF. Complete variable domain (other parts from reference TRBV7-9 and TRBJ1-1): DTGVSQNPRHKITKRGQNVTFRCDPISEHNRLYWYRQTLGQGPEFLTYFQNEAQLEKSRLLSDRFSAERPKGSFSTLEIQRTEQGDSAMYLCASSPSGGWYTEAFFGQGTRLTVV.

The CDR3 coding sequence is TGCAGTGCTAGAGTTCGCCAAAACTGGTACTTC. It is translated as CSARVRQNWYF. The rearrangement links TRBV20-1 to TRBJ2-4; D is unclear. The CDR3 has 11 amino acids. Trimming removed 1 base from V and 15 bases from J, with 13 bases in between. Germline CDR1 is DFQATT and CDR2 is SNEGSKA (reference sequence).

This clone was observed once. The rearrangement uses TRBV7-3 and TRBJ2-3, with D possibly TRBD1 on 6 matching bases. Trimming took off 5 bases at V and 0 bases at J, with 12 bases between the two ends. In germline, CDR1 is SGHTA, CDR2 FQGTGA. This CDR3 has 15 residues. The CDR3 spells CASSPGQGSTDTQYF. The DNA of the CDR3 is TGTGCCAGCAGCCCAGGGCAGGGGAGCACAGATACGCAGTATTTT. The variable domain in full, completed from reference TRBV7-3 and TRBJ2-3, reads GAGVSQTPSNKVTEKGKYVELRCDPISGHTALYWYRQSLGQGPEFLIYFQGTGAADDSGLPNDRFFAVRPEGSVSTLKIQRTERGDSAVYLCASSPGQGSTDTQYFGPGTRLTVL.

The chain joins TRBV11-2 to TRBJ2-5; no reliable D call. The CDR3 runs to 14 residues. Germline CDR1 SGHAT, CDR2 FQNNGV. Trimming pared 7 bases from V and 5 bases from J, leaving 17 bases between. This CDR3 reads CASTPNPLRETQYF. DNA of the CDR3: TGTGCCAGCACCCCTAACCCCTTGCGGGAGACCCAGTACTTC.

The V call is TRBV28, the J call TRBJ1-5; D unclear. Germline CDR1 and CDR2: MDHEN and SYDVKM. The CDR3 runs to 14 residues. Trimming removed 3 bases at V and 11 bases at J, with 17 bases between. CDR3 loop: CASSFRRVSMAQHF. As DNA, the CDR3 is TGTGCCAGCAGTTTCAGGCGGGTCTCGATGGCCCAGCATTTT.

The chain carries TRBV6-1 and TRBJ1-5; TRBD1 matches 10 bases. Losses at the gene ends were 4 bases for V and 4 bases for J; bases not matched to a gene: 4. Germline loops: CDR1 MNHNS, CDR2 SASEGT. The CDR3 has 15 residues. The CDR3 protein is CASSGDRGVNQPQHF. CDR3 bases: TGTGCCAGCAGTGGGGACAGGGGAGTGAATCAGCCCCAGCATTTT.

The gene calls are TRBV9 and TRBJ2-7; D is perhaps TRBD1 (5 bases). From germline, CDR1 is SGDLS and CDR2 YYNGEE. The CDR3 length is 15 residues. The V gene lost 0 bases and the J gene lost 0 bases, with 10 bases spanning the gap. CDR3 sequence reads: CASSVEGQSSYEQYF. The CDR3 DNA sequence: TGTGCCAGCAGCGTAGAGGGGCAGAGCTCCTACGAGCAGTACTTC.

The chain employs TRBV7-9 and TRBJ2-1, with TRBD2 matching 12 bases. Germline V CDR1 and CDR2: SEHNR, FQNEAQ (reference sequence). The ends lost 5 bases at V and 15 bases at J; junction bases unmatched: 8. The CDR3 has 13 amino acids. For the CDR3, the DNA is TGTGCCAGCAGCCCCCCGCTAGCGGGAGGGGTGTTCTTC. It encodes CASSPPLAGGVFF.

This chain uses TRBV30 with TRBJ2-2, with a tentative D call TRBD2 (6 bases). CDR3 length: 14 amino acids. Germline CDR1 is GTSNPN and CDR2 is SVGIG (reference sequence). The V end was cut by 2 bases, the J end by 7 bases, with 14 bases between. In DNA, the CDR3 is TGTGCCTGGAGTCAGGGACTCCCGAACGGGGAGCTGTTTTTT. This encodes CAWSQGLPNGELFF.

This clone was seen more than once but under ten times. This rearrangement joins TRBV6-6 to TRBJ2-2; D perhaps matches TRBD2 (6 bases). This CDR3 contains 14 residues. The V gene's germline CDR1 is MNHNY and CDR2 SVGAGI (reference sequence). Trimming left V 4 bases short and J 4 bases short, with 10 bases between. The CDR3 nucleotides read TGTGCCAGCAGTTTAGCGGTCCTCACCGGGGAGCTGTTTTTT. It translates to CASSLAVLTGELFF.

This clone was seen just once. This chain links TRBV2 with TRBJ1-2; weak D call: TRBD1 (5 bases). CDR3 length: 16 residues. CDR1 and CDR2 (germline): SNHLY, FYNNEI. The V end was cut by 8 bases, the J end by 2 bases, with 21 bases between. CDR3 region: CASPPGEEGTNYGYTF. CDR3 sequence (DNA): TGTGCCAGCCCCCCCGGAGAGGAGGGGACCAACTATGGCTACACCTTC.